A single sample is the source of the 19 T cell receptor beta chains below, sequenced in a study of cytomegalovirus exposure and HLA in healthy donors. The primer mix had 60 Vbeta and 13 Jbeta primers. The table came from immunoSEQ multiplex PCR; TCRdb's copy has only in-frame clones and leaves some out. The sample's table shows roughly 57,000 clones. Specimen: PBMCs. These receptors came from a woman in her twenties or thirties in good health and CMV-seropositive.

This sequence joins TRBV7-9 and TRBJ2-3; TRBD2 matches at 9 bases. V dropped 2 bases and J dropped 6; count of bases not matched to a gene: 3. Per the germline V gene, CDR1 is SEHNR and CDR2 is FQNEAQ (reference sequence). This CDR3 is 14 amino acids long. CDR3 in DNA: TGTGCCAGCAGCTTAAACAGCGGGGGGGATACGCAGTATTTT. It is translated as CASSLNSGGDTQYF.

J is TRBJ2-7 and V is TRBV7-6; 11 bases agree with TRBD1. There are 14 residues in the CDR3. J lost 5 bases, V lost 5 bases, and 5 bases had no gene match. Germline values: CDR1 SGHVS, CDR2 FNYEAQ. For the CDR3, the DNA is TGTGCCAGCAGCCCGGACAGGGGGCAAAACGAGCAGTACTTC. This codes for CASSPDRGQNEQYF.

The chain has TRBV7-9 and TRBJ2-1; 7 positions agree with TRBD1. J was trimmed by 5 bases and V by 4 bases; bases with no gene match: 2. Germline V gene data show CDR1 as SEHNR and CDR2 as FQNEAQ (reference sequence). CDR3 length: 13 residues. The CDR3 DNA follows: TGTGCCAGCAGCTGGACAGGTGACAATGAGCAGTTCTTC. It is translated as CASSWTGDNEQFF. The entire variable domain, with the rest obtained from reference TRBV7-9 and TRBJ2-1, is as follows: DTGVSQNPRHKITKRGQNVTFRCDPISEHNRLYWYRQTLGQGPEFLTYFQNEAQLEKSRLLSDRFSAERPKGSFSTLEIQRTEQGDSAMYLCASSWTGDNEQFFGPGTRLTVL.

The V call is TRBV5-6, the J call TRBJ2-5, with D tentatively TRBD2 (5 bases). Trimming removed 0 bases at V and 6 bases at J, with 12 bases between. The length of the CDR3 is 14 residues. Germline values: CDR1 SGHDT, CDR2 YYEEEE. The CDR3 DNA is TGTGCCAGCAGCTTGGTTGTGGGGAGAAAGACCCAGTACTTC. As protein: CASSLVVGRKTQYF. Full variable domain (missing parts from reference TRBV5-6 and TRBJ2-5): DAGVTQSPTHLIKTRGQQVTLRCSPKSGHDTVSWYQQALGQGPQFIFQYYEEEERQRGNFPDRFSGHQFPNYSSELNVNALLLGDSALYLCASSLVVGRKTQYFGPGTRLLVL.

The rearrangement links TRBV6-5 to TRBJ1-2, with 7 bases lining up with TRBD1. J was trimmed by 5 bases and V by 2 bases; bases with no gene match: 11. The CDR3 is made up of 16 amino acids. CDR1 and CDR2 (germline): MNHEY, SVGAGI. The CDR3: CASSYDRDSRRYGYTF. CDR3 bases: TGTGCCAGCAGTTACGACCGGGACAGCCGACGTTATGGCTACACCTTC.

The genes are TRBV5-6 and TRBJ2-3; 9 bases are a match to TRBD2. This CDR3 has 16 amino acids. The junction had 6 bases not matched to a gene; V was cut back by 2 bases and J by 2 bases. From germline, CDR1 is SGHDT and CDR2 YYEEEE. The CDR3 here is CASSFLSSGVTDTQYF. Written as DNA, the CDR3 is TGTGCCAGCAGCTTTTTATCTAGCGGGGTCACAGATACGCAGTATTTT.

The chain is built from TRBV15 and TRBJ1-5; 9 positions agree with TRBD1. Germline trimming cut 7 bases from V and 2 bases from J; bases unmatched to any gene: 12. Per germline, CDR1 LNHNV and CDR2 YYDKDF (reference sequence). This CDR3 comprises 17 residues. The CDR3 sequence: CATIGTGYVQGNQPQHF. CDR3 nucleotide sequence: TGTGCCACCATAGGGACAGGGTACGTACAGGGCAATCAGCCCCAGCATTTT. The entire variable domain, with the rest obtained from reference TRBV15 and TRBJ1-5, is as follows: DAMVIQNPRYQVTQFGKPVTLSCSQTLNHNVMYWYQQKSSQAPKLLFHYYDKDFNNEADTPDNFQSRRPNTSFCFLDIRSPGLGDTAMYLCATIGTGYVQGNQPQHFGDGTRLSIL.

The CDR3 region is CASSFPPRDNSPLHF. The CDR3, as DNA: TGTGCCAGCAGTTTCCCCCCCCGGGATAATTCACCCCTCCACTTT. V is TRBV6-6 and J is TRBJ1-6; D gene ambiguous. The V gene's germline CDR1 is MNHNY and CDR2 SVGAGI (reference sequence). The CDR3 runs to 15 residues. V was cut by 4 bases and J by 5 bases, with 12 bases left in between.

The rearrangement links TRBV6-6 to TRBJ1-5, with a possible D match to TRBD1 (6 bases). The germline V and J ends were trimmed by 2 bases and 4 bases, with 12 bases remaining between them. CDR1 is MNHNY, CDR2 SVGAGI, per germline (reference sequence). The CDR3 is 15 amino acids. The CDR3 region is CASSYGGALNQPQHF. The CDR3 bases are TGTGCCAGCAGTTACGGGGGGGCGCTAAATCAGCCCCAGCATTTT.

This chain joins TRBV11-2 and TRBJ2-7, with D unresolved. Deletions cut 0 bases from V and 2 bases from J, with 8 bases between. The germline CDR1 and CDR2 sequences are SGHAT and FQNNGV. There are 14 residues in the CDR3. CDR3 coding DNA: TGTGCCAGCAGCTTAGATCATCTAACCTACGAGCAGTACTTC. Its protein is CASSLDHLTYEQYF.

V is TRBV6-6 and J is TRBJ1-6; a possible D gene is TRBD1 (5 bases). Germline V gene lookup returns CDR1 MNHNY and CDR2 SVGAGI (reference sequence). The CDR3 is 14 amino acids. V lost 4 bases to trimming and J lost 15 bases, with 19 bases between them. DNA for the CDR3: TGTGCCAGCAGTTCCCCCAGGAAGGACACACACCTCCACTTT. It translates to CASSSPRKDTHLHF.

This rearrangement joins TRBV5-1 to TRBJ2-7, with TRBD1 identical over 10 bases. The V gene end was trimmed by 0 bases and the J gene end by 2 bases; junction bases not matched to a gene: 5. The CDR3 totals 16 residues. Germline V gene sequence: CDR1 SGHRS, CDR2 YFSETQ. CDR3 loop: CASSLAPGQGAYEQYF. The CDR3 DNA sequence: TGCGCCAGCAGCTTGGCCCCAGGACAGGGGGCCTACGAGCAGTACTTC.

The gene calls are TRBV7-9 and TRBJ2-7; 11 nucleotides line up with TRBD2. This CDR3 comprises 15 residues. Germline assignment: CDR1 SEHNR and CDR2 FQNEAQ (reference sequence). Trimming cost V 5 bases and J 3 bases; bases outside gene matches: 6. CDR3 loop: CASSASGLAVYEQYF. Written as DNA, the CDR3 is TGTGCCAGCAGCGCGTCGGGACTAGCGGTCTACGAGCAGTACTTC. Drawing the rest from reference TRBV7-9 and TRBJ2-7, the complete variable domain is DTGVSQNPRHKITKRGQNVTFRCDPISEHNRLYWYRQTLGQGPEFLTYFQNEAQLEKSRLLSDRFSAERPKGSFSTLEIQRTEQGDSAMYLCASSASGLAVYEQYFGPGTRLTVT.

The CDR3 bases are TGCGCCAGCAGCTTGGAACTAGCGGGAGACGAGCAGTACTTC. It is translated as CASSLELAGDEQYF. This rearrangement joins TRBV5-1 to TRBJ2-7; 11 positions agree with TRBD2. With 0 bases clipped from V and 5 bases from J, the junction kept 1 base outside the gene matches. Germline V gives CDR1 SGHRS, CDR2 YFSETQ. The CDR3 is 14 residues long.

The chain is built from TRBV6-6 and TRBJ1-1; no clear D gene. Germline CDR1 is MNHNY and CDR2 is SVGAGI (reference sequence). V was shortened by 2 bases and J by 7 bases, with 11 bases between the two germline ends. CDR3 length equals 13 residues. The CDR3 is CASSYGRTGEAFF. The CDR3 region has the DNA TGTGCCAGCAGTTACGGGAGGACGGGTGAAGCTTTCTTT.

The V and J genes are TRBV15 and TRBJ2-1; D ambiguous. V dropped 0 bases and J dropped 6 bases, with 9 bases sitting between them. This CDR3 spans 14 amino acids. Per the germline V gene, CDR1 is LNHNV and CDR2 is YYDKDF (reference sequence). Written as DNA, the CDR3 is TGTGCCACCAGCAGAGATGACCAGGCCAATGAGCAGTTCTTC. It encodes CATSRDDQANEQFF. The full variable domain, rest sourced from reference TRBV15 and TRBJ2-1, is DAMVIQNPRYQVTQFGKPVTLSCSQTLNHNVMYWYQQKSSQAPKLLFHYYDKDFNNEADTPDNFQSRRPNTSFCFLDIRSPGLGDTAMYLCATSRDDQANEQFFGPGTRLTVL.

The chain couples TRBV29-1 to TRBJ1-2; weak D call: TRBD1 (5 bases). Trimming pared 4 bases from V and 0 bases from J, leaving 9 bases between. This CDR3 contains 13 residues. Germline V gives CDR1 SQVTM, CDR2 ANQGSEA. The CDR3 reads CSVVTGTNYGYTF. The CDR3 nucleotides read TGCAGCGTTGTTACAGGAACTAACTATGGCTACACCTTC.

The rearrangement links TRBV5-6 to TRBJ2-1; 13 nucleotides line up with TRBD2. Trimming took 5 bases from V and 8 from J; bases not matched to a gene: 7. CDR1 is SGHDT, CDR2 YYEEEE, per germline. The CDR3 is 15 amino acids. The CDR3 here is CASSTGTSGIYEQFF. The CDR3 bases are TGTGCCAGCAGTACCGGGACTAGCGGGATCTATGAGCAGTTCTTC.

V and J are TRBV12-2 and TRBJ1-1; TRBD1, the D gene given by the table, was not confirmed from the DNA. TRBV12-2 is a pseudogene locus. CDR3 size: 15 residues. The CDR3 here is CASRLVGPLNTEAFF. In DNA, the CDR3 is TGTGCAAGTCGCTTAGTGGGGCCACTGAACACTGAAGCTTTCTTT.